This is a list of T cell receptor beta chains from one sample in a study of T cells in localized non-small cell lung cancer. Produced via immunoSEQ multiplex PCR; TCRdb's table is partial and in-frame only. The sample contains approximately 2,000 clones, roughly a sixth of which appear only once. The specimen was lung tumor tissue, collected before any cancer treatment. These receptors all come from a female donor at least 60 years old with stage I squamous cell lung carcinoma. Each CDR3 is given with its conserved first and last residue. The order of the fields is V gene, J gene, D gene, clone size, CDR3 DNA, CDR3 protein. A D gene is named only where the DNA matches it firmly. Some rows mark clone size as missing; the rest say once, few, many or name a class of expanded clone.

>TRBV18|TRBJ2-1|TRBD2|NA
TGTGCCAGCTCACCGACTAGCGGGGTATACAATGAGCAGTTCTTC
CASSPTSGVYNEQFF
>TRBV11-3|TRBJ2-7|NA|medium-sized
TGTGCCAGCAGCCTTCAGAGGCAAGGAGACTCCTACGAGCAGTACTTC
CASSLQRQGDSYEQYF
>TRBV19|TRBJ1-5|NA|NA
TGTGCCAGTAGTATAAGGCAGGCGCCGGTAAATCAGCCCCAGCATTTT
CASSIRQAPVNQPQHF
>TRBV19|TRBJ2-1|NA|few
TGTGCCAGTAGTATCAACGGCGACTCCTACAATGAGCAGTTCTTC
CASSINGDSYNEQFF
>TRBV6-8|TRBJ2-5|TRBD1|NA
TGTGCCAGCAGTTACCAAAAGGGGGCCTCGCAGACCCAGTACTTC
CASSYQKGASQTQYF
>TRBV6-8|TRBJ2-2|NA|medium-sized
TGTGCCAGCAGTGACAGCACCGGGGAGCTGTTTTTT
CASSDSTGELFF
>TRBV28|TRBJ1-1|NA|few
TGTGCCAGCAGTACGGGACGGTTCGGTGAAGCTTTCTTT
CASSTGRFGEAFF
>TRBV9|TRBJ2-2|TRBD2|few
TGTGCCAGCAGCCTCCCGCGGGAGGGGCCGAACACCGGGGAGCTGTTTTTT
CASSLPREGPNTGELFF
>TRBV11-3|TRBJ2-1|TRBD2|NA
TGTGCCAGCAGCTTGTCGTCTAGCGGGAGTTTGAATGAGCAGTTCTTC
CASSLSSSGSLNEQFF
>TRBV4-1|TRBJ2-1|NA|NA
TGCGCCAGCAGCCAACTCTCGGGAGAAAGGGATGAGCAGTTCTTC
CASSQLSGERDEQFF
>TRBV11-3|TRBJ2-1|TRBD2|few
TGTGCCAGCAGTCCCAGCGGGGACCGAATTAATGAGCAGTTCTTC
CASSPSGDRINEQFF
>TRBV25-1|TRBJ2-1|NA|few
TGTGCCACCTCGGGACACCTGACCCATGAGCAGTTCTTC
CATSGHLTHEQFF
>TRBV19|TRBJ1-4|TRBD1|few
TGTGCCAGTAGTCCGGGACAGGGAGTCGGAAAACTGTTTTTT
CASSPGQGVGKLFF
>TRBV5-1|TRBJ1-2|NA|few
TGCGCCAGCAGCTTGGGGGTCGGGGTCAACTATGGCTACACCTTC
CASSLGVGVNYGYTF
>TRBV6-8|TRBJ1-2|TRBD1|few
TGTGCCAGCAGTGTCTCCGGGACAGGGAATCAGGGCTACACCTTC
CASSVSGTGNQGYTF
>TRBV6-8|TRBJ2-1|NA|few
TGTGCCATCAGCGCAGGGAGTACTGAGCAGTTCTTC
CAISAGSTEQFF
>TRBV28|TRBJ1-2|NA|NA
TGTGCCAGCAGTTTAGTTGGAACAGGGAGCCTGGAAGGCTACACCTTC
CASSLVGTGSLEGYTF
>TRBV4-1|TRBJ2-5|TRBD2|medium-sized
TGCGCCAGCAGCCAGACTAGCGGGAGGGAAGAGACCCAGTACTTC
CASSQTSGREETQYF
>TRBV29-1|TRBJ1-2|NA|NA
TGCAGCGTTGCTTCCGGGACGAACTATGGCTACACCTTC
CSVASGTNYGYTF
>TRBV5-1|TRBJ1-3|TRBD1|NA
TGCGCCAGCAGCCTCCAGGGGGGATCTGGAAACACCATATATTTT
CASSLQGGSGNTIYF
>TRBV28|TRBJ1-2|NA|NA
TGTGCCATCTTTGGAGGCACCACCCCCTCCTATGGCTACACCTTC
CAIFGGTTPSYGYTF
>TRBV11-3|TRBJ2-3|NA|many
TGTGCCAGCAGCCCCCCGGCGGCATCCCCAGATACGCAGTATTTT
CASSPPAASPDTQYF
>TRBV6-8|TRBJ2-6|NA|NA
TGTGCCACTACCTCTGAGGGGGCTGGGGCCAACGTCCTGACTTTC
CATTSEGAGANVLTF
>TRBV7-2|TRBJ1-5|NA|few
TGTGCCAGCAGCCAACAAGTAAGCGGGCCCCAGCATTTT
CASSQQVSGPQHF
>TRBV28|TRBJ1-1|TRBD1|few
TGTGCCAGCAGTCTCAGGATGGGACAGGGGGCGAACACTGAAGCTTTCTTT
CASSLRMGQGANTEAFF
>TRBV30|TRBJ2-1|NA|NA
TGTGCCTGGAGTGGCACTAGGGCCCTCCGTAATGAGCAGTTCTTC
CAWSGTRALRNEQFF
>TRBV5-1|TRBJ2-2|TRBD2|NA
TGCGCCAGCAGCTCACCGGGACTAGCGGGAGTAGGTACCGGGGAGCTGTTTTTT
CASSSPGLAGVGTGELFF
>TRBV11-3|TRBJ2-1|NA|few
TGTGCCAGCAGCTTAGATGATATGGGGATGACCTACAATGAGCAGTTCTTC
CASSLDDMGMTYNEQFF